This TCR beta chain was sequenced for a study of PD-L1 blockade in urothelial cancer. Study at large: Males with urothelial cancer arising in the bladder constituted most of the roughly 30 patients. Points from the study as a whole: Tumor-associated clones in blood expanded more at 3 weeks in durable-benefit patients.

This clone was recorded a few times. What it binds is unknown. Measured with immunoSEQ multiplex PCR; TCRdb has only the in-frame clones, and not every one. The profile shows over 100,000 clones, around 93% of them singletons. Time point denoted: peripheral blood 6 weeks after treatment start. The input for sequencing was PBMCs, taken around atezolizumab (anti-PD-L1) treatment. This clonotype was sampled from a man between 60 and 75 years old with urothelial cancer.

CDR3 amino acids: CASSLVGWDSGSQYF. In DNA, the CDR3 is TGTGCCAGCAGCTTAGTAGGCTGGGACTCCGGATCGCAGTACTTC. This chain uses TRBV7-2 with TRBJ2-7; the D gene is possibly TRBD2 (6 bases). Germline lookup yields CDR1 SGHTA and CDR2 FQGNSA. This CDR3 is built from 15 residues. V dropped 1 base and J dropped 9 bases, with 19 bases sitting between them.